This record covers a single T cell receptor beta chain. Isolated per sample were at least 7 million PBMCs. The data stem from a study of blood T cells in healthy people across ages. V lost 5 bases and J 5 bases, leaving 13 bases between the germline ends. This CDR3 region has 14 residues. Germline V lookup: CDR1 SEHNR, CDR2 FQNEAQ (reference sequence). The second PCR ran roughly 6 to 12 cycles with a sample-barcoded 5' primer and J-beta primers. Tagging of each cDNA molecule was performed by a template-switch adaptor with 12 random nucleotides. The yield of each sample was at least 2.5 million CDR3-containing paired-end reads. TCRdb itself ran the 5' RACE reads through MiXCR, one entry per CDR3 protein. This sample has around 500,000 distinct CDR3 sequences, with around a quarter found just once. These records were also assigned to another study, of T cells of mothers and their children. From that paper: The TCR beta CDR3 read count exceeded 8.5 million for each mother and was a few million for each child.

The sequence was collected from a boy younger than 10 in good health. V and J are TRBV7-9 and TRBJ2-1; D remains ambiguous. What was sequenced was blood. The CDR3 sequence is CASSTTTLDNEQFF. For the CDR3, the DNA is TGTGCCAGCAGCACTACCACCCTAGACAATGAGCAGTTCTTC.